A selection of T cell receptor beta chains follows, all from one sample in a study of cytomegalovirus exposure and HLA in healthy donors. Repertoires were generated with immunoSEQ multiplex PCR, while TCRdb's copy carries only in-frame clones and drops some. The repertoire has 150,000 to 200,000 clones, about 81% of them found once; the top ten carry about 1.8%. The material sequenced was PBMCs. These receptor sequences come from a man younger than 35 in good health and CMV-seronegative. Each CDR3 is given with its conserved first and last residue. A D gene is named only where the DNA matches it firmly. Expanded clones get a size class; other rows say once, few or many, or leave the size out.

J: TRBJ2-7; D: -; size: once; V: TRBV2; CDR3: CARGVGSEQYF; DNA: TGTGCCAGAGGGGTCGGAAGCGAGCAGTACTTC
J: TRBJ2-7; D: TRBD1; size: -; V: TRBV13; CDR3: CASSTTGQGSYEQYF; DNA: TGTGCCAGCAGCACGACCGGACAGGGTAGCTACGAGCAGTACTTC
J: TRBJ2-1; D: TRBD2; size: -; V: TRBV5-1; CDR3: CASSPGRGGRGNEQFF; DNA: TGCGCCAGCAGCCCAGGGCGGGGGGGCCGGGGAAATGAGCAGTTCTTC
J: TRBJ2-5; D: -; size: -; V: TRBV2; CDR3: CASRRDHQETQYF; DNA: TGTGCCAGCAGGAGAGATCACCAAGAGACCCAGTACTTC
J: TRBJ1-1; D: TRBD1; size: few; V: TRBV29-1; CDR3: CSVEGFATGGEKGMNTEAFF; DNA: TGCAGCGTTGAAGGGTTCGCGACAGGGGGCGAAAAAGGAATGAACACTGAAGCTTTCTTT
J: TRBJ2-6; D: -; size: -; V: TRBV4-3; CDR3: CASSQALGGSSASGANVLTF; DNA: TGCGCCAGCAGCCAAGCATTGGGGGGTTCCTCCGCGTCTGGGGCCAACGTCCTGACTTTC
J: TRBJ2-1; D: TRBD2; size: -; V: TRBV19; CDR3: CASSISFPASGEVNEQFF; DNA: TGTGCCAGTAGTATATCTTTCCCGGCTAGCGGTGAGGTAAATGAGCAGTTCTTC
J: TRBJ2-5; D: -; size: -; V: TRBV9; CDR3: CASSVERGQETQYF; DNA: TGTGCCAGCAGCGTAGAAAGGGGGCAAGAGACCCAGTACTTC
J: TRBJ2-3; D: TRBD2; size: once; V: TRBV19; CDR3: CASSAGTSGLDTQYF; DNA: TGTGCCAGTAGTGCCGGGACTAGCGGGTTGGATACGCAGTATTTT
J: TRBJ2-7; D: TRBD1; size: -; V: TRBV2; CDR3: CASRLTGRPYEQYF; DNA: TGTGCCAGCAGGTTGACAGGGAGACCCTACGAGCAGTACTTC
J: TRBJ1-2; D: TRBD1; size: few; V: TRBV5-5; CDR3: CASSLQGHYGYTF; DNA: TGTGCCAGCAGCTTACAGGGGCACTATGGCTACACCTTC
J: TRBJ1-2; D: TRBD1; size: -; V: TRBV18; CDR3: CASSPPSSRTGYGYTF; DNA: TGTGCCAGCTCACCACCGTCATCCCGGACAGGCTATGGCTACACCTTC
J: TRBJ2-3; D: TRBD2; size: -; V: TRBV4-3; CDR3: CASSLSRGRLGVDF; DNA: TGCGCCAGCAGCCTTAGTCGCGGGAGACTCGGTGTGGATTTT
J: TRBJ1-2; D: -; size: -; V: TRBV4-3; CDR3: CASSQVSAQEGGGYTF; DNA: TGCGCCAGCAGCCAAGTAAGTGCCCAGGAAGGTGGCGGCTACACCTTC
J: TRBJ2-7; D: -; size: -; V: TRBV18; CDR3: CASSPASGVSYEQYF; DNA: TGTGCCAGCTCACCGGCCAGCGGTGTCTCCTACGAGCAGTACTTC
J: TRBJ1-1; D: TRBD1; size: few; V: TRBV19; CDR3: CASSSGTGATEAFF; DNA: TGTGCCAGTAGTTCCGGGACAGGTGCGACTGAAGCTTTCTTT
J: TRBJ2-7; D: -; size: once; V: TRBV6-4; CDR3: CASVLDRNSYEQYF; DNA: TGTGCCAGCGTACTGGACAGAAACTCCTACGAGCAGTACTTC
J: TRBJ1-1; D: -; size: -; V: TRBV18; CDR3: CASSPDMNTEAFF; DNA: TGTGCCAGCTCACCCGACATGAACACTGAAGCTTTCTTT
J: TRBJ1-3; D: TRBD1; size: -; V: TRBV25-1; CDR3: CASSEGWDRVQNTIYF; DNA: TGTGCCAGCAGTGAAGGTTGGGACAGGGTGCAAAACACCATATATTTT
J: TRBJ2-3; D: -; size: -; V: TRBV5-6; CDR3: CASSFWDSRASTDTQYF; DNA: TGTGCCAGCAGCTTTTGGGACTCCAGAGCGAGCACAGATACGCAGTATTTT